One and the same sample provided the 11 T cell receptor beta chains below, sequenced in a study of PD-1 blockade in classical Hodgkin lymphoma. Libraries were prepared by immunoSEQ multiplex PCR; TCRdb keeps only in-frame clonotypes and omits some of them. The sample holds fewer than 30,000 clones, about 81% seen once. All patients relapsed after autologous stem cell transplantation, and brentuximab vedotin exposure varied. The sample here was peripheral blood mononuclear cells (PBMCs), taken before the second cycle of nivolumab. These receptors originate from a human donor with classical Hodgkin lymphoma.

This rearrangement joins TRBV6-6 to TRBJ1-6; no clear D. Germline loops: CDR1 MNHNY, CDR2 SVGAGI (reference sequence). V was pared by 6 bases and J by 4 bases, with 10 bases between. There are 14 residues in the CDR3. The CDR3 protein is CASSLMGYNSPLHF. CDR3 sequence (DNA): TGTGCCAGCAGCTTGATGGGATATAATTCACCCCTCCACTTT.

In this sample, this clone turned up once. For the CDR3, the DNA is TGTGCCAGCAGTTTAGTTTGGACAACTAATGAAAAACTGTTTTTT. Encoded protein: CASSLVWTTNEKLFF. This chain joins TRBV28 and TRBJ1-4, with D uncertain. Germline loops: CDR1 MDHEN, CDR2 SYDVKM. V dropped 2 bases and J dropped 0 bases, with 7 bases sitting between them. This CDR3 is built from 15 residues.

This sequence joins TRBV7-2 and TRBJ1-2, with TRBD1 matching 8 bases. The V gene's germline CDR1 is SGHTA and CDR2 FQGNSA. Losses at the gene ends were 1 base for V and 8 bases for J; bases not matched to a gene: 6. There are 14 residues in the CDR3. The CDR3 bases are TGTGCCAGCAGCTTAGTCAGCACAGGGGGAGGCTACACCTTC. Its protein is CASSLVSTGGGYTF.

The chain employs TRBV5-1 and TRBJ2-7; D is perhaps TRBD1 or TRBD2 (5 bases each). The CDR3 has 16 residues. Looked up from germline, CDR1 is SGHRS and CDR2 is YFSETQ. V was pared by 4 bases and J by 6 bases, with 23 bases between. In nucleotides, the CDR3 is TGCGCCAGCAGCGCAGGGACCGGAGAATACCAGTTCGAGCAGTACTTC. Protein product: CASSAGTGEYQFEQYF.

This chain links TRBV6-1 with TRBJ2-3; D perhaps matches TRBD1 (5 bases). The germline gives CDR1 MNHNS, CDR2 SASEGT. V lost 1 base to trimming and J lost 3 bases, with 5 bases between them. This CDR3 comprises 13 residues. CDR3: CASSEEGTDTQYF. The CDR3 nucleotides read TGTGCCAGCAGTGAAGAGGGGACAGATACGCAGTATTTT.

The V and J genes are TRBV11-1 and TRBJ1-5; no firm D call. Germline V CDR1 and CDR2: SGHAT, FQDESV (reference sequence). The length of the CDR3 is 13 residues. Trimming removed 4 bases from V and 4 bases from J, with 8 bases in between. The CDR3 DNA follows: TGTGCCAGCAGCTCAGGCTTGAATCAGCCCCAGCATTTT. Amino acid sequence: CASSSGLNQPQHF.

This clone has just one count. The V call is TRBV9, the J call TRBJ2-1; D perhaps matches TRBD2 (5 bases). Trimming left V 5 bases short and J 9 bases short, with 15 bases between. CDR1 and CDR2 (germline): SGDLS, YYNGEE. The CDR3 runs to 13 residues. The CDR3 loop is CASSPREGREQFF. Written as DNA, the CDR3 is TGTGCCAGCAGTCCGAGGGAAGGCCGTGAGCAGTTCTTC.

CDR3 protein: CASSYPGGNEKLFF. CDR3 nucleotide sequence: TGTGCCAGCAGTTACCCCGGGGGGAATGAAAAACTGTTTTTT. V usage is TRBV6-5 and J usage is TRBJ1-4, with D perhaps matching TRBD1 (5 bases). The V and J ends lost 2 bases and 5 bases respectively, with 9 bases between them. Germline lookup yields CDR1 MNHEY and CDR2 SVGAGI. The CDR3 extends over 14 amino acids.

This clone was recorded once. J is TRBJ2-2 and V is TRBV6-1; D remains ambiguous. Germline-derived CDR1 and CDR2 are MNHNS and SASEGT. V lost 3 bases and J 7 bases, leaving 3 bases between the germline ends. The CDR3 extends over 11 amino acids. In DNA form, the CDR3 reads TGTGCCAGCAGTGATATCGGGGAGCTGTTTTTT. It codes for CASSDIGELFF.

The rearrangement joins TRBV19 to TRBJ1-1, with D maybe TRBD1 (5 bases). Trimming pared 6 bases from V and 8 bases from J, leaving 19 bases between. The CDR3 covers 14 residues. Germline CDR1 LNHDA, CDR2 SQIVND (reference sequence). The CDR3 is CASSSQGRGSEAFF. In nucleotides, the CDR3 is TGTGCCAGTAGCTCGCAGGGTAGGGGTTCCGAAGCTTTCTTT.

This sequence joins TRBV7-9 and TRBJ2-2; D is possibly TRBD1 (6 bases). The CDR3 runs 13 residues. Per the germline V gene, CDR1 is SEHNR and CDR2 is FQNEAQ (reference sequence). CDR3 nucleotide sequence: TGTGTCGGACAGAATTGGAACACCGGGGAGCTGTTTTTT. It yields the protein CVGQNWNTGELFF.